This TCR beta chain was recovered during a study of shared clonotypes between healthy human individuals. Concerning this clone itself: As yet, its antigen is unknown.

Deep-level assay runs were performed. Generated by immunoSEQ multiplex PCR, the TCRdb table keeps only in-frame clones and is missing some. The repertoire holds hundreds of thousands of clones, with 90% to 96% as singletons. Findings and limits, study-wide: Tissue TCR repertoires likely differ from these blood-only repertoires. In a few donors, approximately 5% of naive CD4 clonotypes appeared in common. With few donors, the genetic and exposure-history diversity represented was limited.

J gave up 2 bases and V 2 bases, and 3 bases lay outside the gene matches. The germline gives CDR1 KGHSH, CDR2 LQKENI. The CDR3 spans 15 residues. What was sequenced was naive CD4+ T cells sorted from blood. Noted subset: CD45RA+ positively selected. This TCR was recovered from a woman in her 30s in good health. This chain joins TRBV18 and TRBJ2-3; 8 nucleotides match TRBD2. CDR3 nucleotide sequence: TGTGCCAGCTCACCAGCGGGAGGCACCACAGATACGCAGTATTTT. Its translation: CASSPAGGTTDTQYF.